This T cell receptor (beta chain) appears in the sequencing data of a study of blood T cell repertoires in COVID-19. Profiled with immunoSEQ multiplex PCR; TCRdb holds only in-frame clones, not every one. Of approximately 160,000 clones in the sample, about 86% were seen once. The sequenced sample consisted of peripheral blood. The TCR was taken from a man aged 45-65 years with active or convalescent COVID-19.

As DNA, the CDR3 is TGTGCCAGCAGCCCGAGGACAGCCAGGAACACTGAAGCTTTCTTT. Its translation: CASSPRTARNTEAFF. The chain joins TRBV11-2 to TRBJ1-1; D perhaps matches TRBD1 (6 bases). Germline V gene sequence: CDR1 SGHAT, CDR2 FQNNGV. V gave up 5 bases and J gave up 1 base, with 14 bases separating them. The CDR3 sequence is 15 residues long.